Reported below is one T cell receptor beta chain. What it binds is unknown. Trimming removed 3 bases from V and 8 bases from J; junction bases left unmatched: 6. The CDR3 covers 15 residues. The germline V gene has CDR1 SGHDN and CDR2 FVKESK. The record originates from a study of siplizumab effects on memory and regulatory T cells. Overall study findings and caveats: Most proliferating CD4+ or CD8+ clones, roughly 75-96%, had no naive or memory assignment.

The assay looked at some 96,000 TCR templates in each sample. Using immunoSEQ multiplex PCR, the repertoire was profiled, and TCRdb retains in-frame clones only, with some absent. The sample has roughly 60,000 clones, 95% to 98% seen once; the top ten hold more than 0.075%. The receptor was isolated from a human donor in good health. The rearrangement joins TRBV14 to TRBJ2-1; 11 nucleotides align to TRBD2. The sequencing input was naive CD8+ T cells sorted from blood. CDR3 loop: CASSQTGLAEDEQFF. CDR3 sequence (DNA): TGTGCCAGCAGCCAGACGGGACTAGCGGAAGATGAGCAGTTCTTC.